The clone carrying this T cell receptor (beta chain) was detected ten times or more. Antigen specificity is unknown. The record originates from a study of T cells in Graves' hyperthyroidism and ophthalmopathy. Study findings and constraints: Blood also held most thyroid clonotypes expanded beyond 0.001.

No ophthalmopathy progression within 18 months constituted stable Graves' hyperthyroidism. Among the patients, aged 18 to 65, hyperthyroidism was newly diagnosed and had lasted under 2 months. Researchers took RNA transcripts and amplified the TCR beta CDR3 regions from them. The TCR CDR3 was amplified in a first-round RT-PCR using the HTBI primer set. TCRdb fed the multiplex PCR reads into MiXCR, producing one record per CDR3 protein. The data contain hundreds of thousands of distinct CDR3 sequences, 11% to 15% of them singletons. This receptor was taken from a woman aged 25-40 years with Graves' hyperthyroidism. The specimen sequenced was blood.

CDR3 nucleotides: TGCAGTGCTAGAGGGGAACCCTGGGAGACCCAGTACTTC. It encodes CSARGEPWETQYF. The genes are TRBV20-1 and TRBJ2-5, with unresolved D. This CDR3 region has 13 residues. Per germline, CDR1 DFQATT and CDR2 SNEGSKA (reference sequence). The ends were cut back, 1 base at V and 5 bases at J, with 11 bases in the middle.